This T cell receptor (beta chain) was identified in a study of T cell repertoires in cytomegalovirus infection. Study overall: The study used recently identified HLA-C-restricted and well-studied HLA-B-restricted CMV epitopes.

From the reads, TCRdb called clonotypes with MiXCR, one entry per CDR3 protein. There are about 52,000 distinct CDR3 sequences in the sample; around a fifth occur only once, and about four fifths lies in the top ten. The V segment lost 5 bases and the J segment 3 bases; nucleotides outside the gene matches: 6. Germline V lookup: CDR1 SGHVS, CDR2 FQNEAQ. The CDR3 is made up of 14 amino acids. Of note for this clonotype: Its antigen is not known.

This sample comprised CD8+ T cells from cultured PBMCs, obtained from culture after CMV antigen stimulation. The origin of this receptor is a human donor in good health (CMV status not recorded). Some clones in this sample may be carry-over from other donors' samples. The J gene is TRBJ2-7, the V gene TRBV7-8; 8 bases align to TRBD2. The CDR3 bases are TGTGCCAGCAGCCCACCGGGACTAGGCTACGAGCAGTACTTC. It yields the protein CASSPPGLGYEQYF. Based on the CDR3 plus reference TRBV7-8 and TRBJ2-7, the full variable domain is GAGVSQSPRYKVAKRGQDVALRCDPISGHVSLFWYQQALGQGPEFLTYFQNEAQLDKSGLPSDRFFAERPEGSVSTLKIQRTQQEDSAVYLCASSPPGLGYEQYFGPGTRLTVT.